The clone carrying this T cell receptor (beta chain) has more than one count but fewer than ten. As yet, its antigen is unknown. Germline lookup yields CDR1 SGDLS and CDR2 YYNGEE. The CDR3 runs 15 residues. V was clipped by 3 bases and J by 4 bases; unmatched bases: 5. Amplification yielded TCR beta CDR3 regions, with RNA transcripts as the source. An initial round of RT-PCR targeting the TCR CDR3 relied on the HTBI primer set. TCRdb analysed the multiplex PCR reads with MiXCR anew, one entry per CDR3 protein. In the table there are 400,000 or so distinct CDR3 sequences, roughly 15% of which are singletons. Uncontrolled infection, other autoimmune disease, pregnancy and lactation each barred patients from inclusion. Out of 10 ml of fresh peripheral blood came the PBMCs. This entry comes from a study of T cells in Graves' hyperthyroidism and ophthalmopathy. Points from the study as a whole: Most clonotypes expanded in the thyroid (above 0.001) were also present in blood.

This receptor was identified in a woman aged 25 to 39 with Graves' ophthalmopathy. Sequenced: blood. The chain combines TRBV9 with TRBJ1-3, with 9 nucleotides matching TRBD1. CDR3: CASSASGTGGNTIYF. CDR3 sequence (DNA): TGTGCCAGCAGCGCGTCCGGGACAGGGGGAAACACCATATATTTT.